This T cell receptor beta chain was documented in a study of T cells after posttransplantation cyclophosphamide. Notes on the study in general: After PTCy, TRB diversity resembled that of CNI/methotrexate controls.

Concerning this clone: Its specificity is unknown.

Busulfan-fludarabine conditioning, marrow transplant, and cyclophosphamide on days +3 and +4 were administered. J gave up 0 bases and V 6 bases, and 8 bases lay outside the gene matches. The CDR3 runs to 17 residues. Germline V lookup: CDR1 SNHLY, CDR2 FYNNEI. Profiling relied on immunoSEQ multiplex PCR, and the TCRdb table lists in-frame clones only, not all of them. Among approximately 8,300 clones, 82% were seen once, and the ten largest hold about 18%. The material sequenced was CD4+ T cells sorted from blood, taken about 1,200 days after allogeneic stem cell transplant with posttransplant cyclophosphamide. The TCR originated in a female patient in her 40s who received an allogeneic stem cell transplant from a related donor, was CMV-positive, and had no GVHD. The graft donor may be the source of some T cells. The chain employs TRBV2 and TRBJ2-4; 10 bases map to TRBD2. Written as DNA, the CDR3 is TGTGCCAGCAGCCCCCTAGCGGGGGAGGGAGCCAAAAACATTCAGTACTTC. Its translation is CASSPLAGEGAKNIQYF.